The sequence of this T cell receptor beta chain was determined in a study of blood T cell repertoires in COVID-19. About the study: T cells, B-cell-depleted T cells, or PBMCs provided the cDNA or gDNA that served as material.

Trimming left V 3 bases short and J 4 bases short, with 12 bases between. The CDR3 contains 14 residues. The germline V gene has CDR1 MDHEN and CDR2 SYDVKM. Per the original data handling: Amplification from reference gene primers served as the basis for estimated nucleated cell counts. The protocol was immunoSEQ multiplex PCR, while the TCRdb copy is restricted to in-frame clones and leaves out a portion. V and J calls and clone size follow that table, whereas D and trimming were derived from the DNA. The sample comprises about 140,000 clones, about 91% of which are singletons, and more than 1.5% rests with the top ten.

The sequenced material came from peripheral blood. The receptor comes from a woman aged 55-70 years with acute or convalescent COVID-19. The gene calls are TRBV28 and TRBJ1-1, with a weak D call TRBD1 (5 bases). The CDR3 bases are TGTGCCAGCAGTTTGAGAGGGAGGGGCACTGAAGCTTTCTTT. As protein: CASSLRGRGTEAFF.